A single sample gave rise to the 18 T cell receptor beta chains below, sequenced in a study of blood T cells in healthy people across ages (dated by TCRdb to about 2015). The library was generated by 5' RACE. Sequencing was performed on an Illumina HiSeq 2500. The second PCR ran for roughly 7 to 12 cycles and used a J-beta primer mix along with a sample-barcoded 5' primer. The public reads were quality trimmed at Q25 with fastp and then assembled into clones with MiXCR by TCRdb, keeping productive beta chains. Every entry covers one CDR3 protein and lists the most common genes and DNA from its rows. The sample table shows around 1.1 million distinct CDR3 sequences, and under 40% are seen once. The top ten clones comprise roughly 14% of the sample. Material for sequencing was blood. These receptors originate from a man younger than 35 in good health.

This rearrangement joins TRBV27 to TRBJ1-1, with 8 bases identical to TRBD1. CDR3 length: 12 amino acids. V was clipped by 6 bases and J by 11 bases; unmatched bases: 8. From germline, CDR1 is MNHEY and CDR2 SMNVEV (reference sequence). The CDR3 here is CASRKQTGEAFF. CDR3 coding DNA: TGTGCCAGCAGGAAACAGACAGGGGAGGCTTTCTTT.

A single count supports this clonotype. The CDR3 DNA is TGTGCCAGCAGTCGGACTAGCGGGGCACAGGATACGCAGTATTTT. Translating it yields CASSRTSGAQDTQYF. V is TRBV6-5 and J is TRBJ2-3, with TRBD2 matching over 12 bases. This CDR3 region has 15 residues. The V gene's germline CDR1 is MNHEY and CDR2 SVGAGI. The ends lost 5 bases at V and 6 bases at J; junction bases unmatched: 6.

The chain joins TRBV6-2 or TRBV6-3 to TRBJ2-7; TRBD2 might be the D (5 bases). Trimming took off 8 bases at V and 0 bases at J, with 8 bases between the two ends. CDR3 length: 12 residues. Per germline, CDR1 MNHEY and CDR2 SVGEGT. CDR3 amino acids: CASGESSYEQYF. In DNA, the CDR3 is TGTGCCAGCGGGGAGAGCTCCTACGAGCAGTACTTC.

This clonotype appeared a few times. The chain employs TRBV7-8 and TRBJ2-1; D is perhaps TRBD1 (6 bases). CDR1 is SGHVS and CDR2 is FQNEAQ in the germline V gene. Between the trimmed V and J ends, which lost 1 base and 8 bases, there was a span of 12 bases. This CDR3 is built from 14 residues. The CDR3 bases are TGTGCCAGCAGCTTAGTGTCCAAGGGGGATGAGCAGTTCTTC. Protein sequence: CASSLVSKGDEQFF.

This clonotype was detected only a few times. The CDR3 loop is CSAPHLGSNQPQHF. Written as DNA, the CDR3 is TGCAGTGCTCCACATTTGGGGAGTAATCAGCCCCAGCATTTT. This chain uses TRBV20-1 with TRBJ1-5; D gene uncertain. The CDR3 is made up of 14 amino acids. The germline V gene has CDR1 DFQATT and CDR2 SNEGSKA (reference sequence). Trimming cost V 5 bases and J 4 bases, with 15 bases left between them.

CDR3 sequence reads: CSARGTYNEQYF. CDR3 sequence (DNA): TGCAGTGCTAGAGGGACCTACAATGAGCAGTACTTC. The gene calls are TRBV20-1 and TRBJ2-1; D gene ambiguous. The J call could be wrong; TRBJ2-7 is a better fit for the DNA end. Germline lookup yields CDR1 DFQATT and CDR2 SNEGSKA (reference sequence). This CDR3 has 12 amino acids.

V usage is TRBV3-1 and J usage is TRBJ2-3; a weak D match, TRBD2 (5 bases). The CDR3 length is 17 residues. Germline V CDR1 and CDR2: LGHDT, YNNKEL (reference sequence). The V end lost 1 base, the J end lost 1 base, and 15 bases lay between the germline ends. This CDR3 is CASSQANYGGRTDTQYF. The CDR3 bases are TGTGCCAGCAGCCAAGCTAACTACGGCGGGCGCACAGATACGCAGTATTTT.

The chain couples TRBV7-2 to TRBJ2-7; TRBD2 aligns across 14 bases. The CDR3 length is 14 residues. The V gene end was trimmed by 5 bases and the J gene end by 9 bases; junction bases not matched to a gene: 6. Germline V gene sequence: CDR1 SGHTA, CDR2 FQGNSA. The CDR3 DNA reads as TGTGCCAGCAGCATAGGGACTAGCGGGGGCACGCAGTACTTC. Amino acid sequence: CASSIGTSGGTQYF.

The chain is built from TRBV7-9 and TRBJ1-1; 7 nucleotides match TRBD1. V was clipped by 5 bases and J by 8 bases; unmatched bases: 8. Germline values: CDR1 SEHNR, CDR2 FQNEAQ (reference sequence). The CDR3 loop spans 13 amino acids. DNA of the CDR3: TGTGCCAGCAGCGACAGGGTCCTTAGGGAAGCTTTCTTT. Its protein is CASSDRVLREAFF.

The chain employs TRBV12-3 or TRBV12-4 and TRBJ1-4, with 8 bases identical to TRBD1. The CDR3 totals 14 residues. V dropped 8 bases and J dropped 4; count of bases not matched to a gene: 6. Here the CDR3 DNA reads TGTGCCAGCTACAGGGGGGGTATTAATGAAAAACTGTTTTTT. Protein: CASYRGGINEKLFF.

This clonotype was counted only a few times. This chain joins TRBV5-6 and TRBJ1-6; 7 bases fit TRBD1. Per the germline V gene, CDR1 is SGHDT and CDR2 is YYEEEE. With V trimmed by 4 bases and J by 8 bases, 9 bases remained unmatched. This CDR3 contains 15 residues. The CDR3 nucleotides are TGTGCCAGCAGCGGAATGACAGGGAAGGATTCACCCCTCCACTTT. Its translation is CASSGMTGKDSPLHF.

The rearrangement links TRBV20-1 to TRBJ2-3; D perhaps matches TRBD1 (6 bases). V shed 5 bases and J shed 0 bases, with 27 bases lying between them. CDR1 and CDR2 (germline): DFQATT, SNEGSKA (reference sequence). The CDR3 has 19 residues. CDR3 region: CSAADPSNGGGISTDTQYF. CDR3 nucleotides: TGCAGTGCTGCAGACCCATCTAATGGGGGCGGAATTAGCACAGATACGCAGTATTTT.

The chain carries TRBV13 and TRBJ1-5; possibly TRBD1 for D (5 bases). The CDR3 is 13 amino acids. Germline CDR1 PRHDT, CDR2 FYEKMQ (reference sequence). The V and J ends lost 5 bases and 9 bases respectively, with 14 bases between them. In nucleotides, the CDR3 is TGTGCCAGCAGCCCCCGGGGGAGGAGGCCCCAGCATTTT. Translating gives CASSPRGRRPQHF. The full variable domain, completed using reference TRBV13 and TRBJ1-5, is AAGVIQSPRHLIKEKRETATLKCYPIPRHDTVYWYQQGPGQDPQFLISFYEKMQSDKGSIPDRFSAQQFSDYHSELNMSSLELGDSALYFCASSPRGRRPQHFGDGTRLSIL.

The chain employs TRBV5-1 and TRBJ2-7; TRBD2 matches at 11 bases. CDR3 size: 15 residues. V shed 3 bases and J 11 bases; nucleotides not matched to a gene: 13. Germline values: CDR1 SGHRS, CDR2 YFSETQ. The CDR3: CASSSGPVTSGNEYF. The CDR3 DNA sequence: TGCGCCAGCAGCTCAGGCCCAGTGACTAGCGGGAATGAGTACTTC.

The chain couples TRBV19 to TRBJ2-2; D remains unclear. The CDR3 has 13 residues. Trimming removed 3 bases at V and 7 bases at J, with 9 bases between. Germline CDR1 reads LNHDA; CDR2 reads SQIVND (reference sequence). The CDR3 protein is CASSIKSIGELFF. The DNA of the CDR3 is TGTGCCAGTAGTATTAAGTCGATCGGGGAGCTGTTTTTT.

In the case of this clonotype: The junction does not match germline at one end; this may be a read error. The rearrangement links TRBV5-1 to TRBJ2-3, with TRBD1 as a possible D gene (7 bases). The CDR3 consists of 15 residues. Germline lookup yields CDR1 SGHRS and CDR2 YFSETQ. CDR3 region: CASSLLQGGTDTRYF. The CDR3 bases are TGCGCCAGCAGCTTGCTTCAGGGGGGCACAGATACGCGGTATTTT.

This clonotype was found a few times. V and J are TRBV6-2 or TRBV6-3 and TRBJ2-1; either TRBD1 or TRBD2 may supply D (5 bases each). In germline, CDR1 is MNHEY, CDR2 SVGEGT. The CDR3 totals 18 residues. The V end lost 6 bases, the J end lost 0 bases, and 21 bases lay between the germline ends. CDR3 loop: CASRPLAGAQSSYNEQFF. The CDR3 nucleotides are TGTGCCAGCAGACCACTTGCCGGGGCTCAGAGCTCCTACAATGAGCAGTTCTTC.

This chain connects TRBV30 to TRBJ1-1; D is undetermined. Looked up from germline, CDR1 is GTSNPN and CDR2 is SVGIG (reference sequence). V lost 6 bases, J lost 9 bases, and 11 bases lay in between. The CDR3 consists of 10 residues. For the CDR3, the DNA is TGTGCCTGCGGCCCCCCGCAAGCTTTCTTT. Translating gives CACGPPQAFF.